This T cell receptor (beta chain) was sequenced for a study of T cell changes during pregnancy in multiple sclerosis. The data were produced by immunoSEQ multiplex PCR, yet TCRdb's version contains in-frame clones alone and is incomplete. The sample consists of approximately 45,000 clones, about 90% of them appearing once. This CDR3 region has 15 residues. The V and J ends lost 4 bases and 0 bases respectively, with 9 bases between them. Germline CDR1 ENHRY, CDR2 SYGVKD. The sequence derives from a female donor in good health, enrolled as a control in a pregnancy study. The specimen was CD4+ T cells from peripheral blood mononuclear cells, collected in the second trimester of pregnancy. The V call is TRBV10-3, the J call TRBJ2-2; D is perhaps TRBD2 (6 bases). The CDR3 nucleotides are TGTGCCATCAGTGGGACGGGGGCGAACACCGGGGAGCTGTTTTTT. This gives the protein CAISGTGANTGELFF.